Presented here are 18 T cell receptor beta chains from one specimen sequenced in a study of vaccination effects on CD4 cells after COVID-19. Before any sequencing was done, the ViraFEST assay used viral peptide pools to expand antigen-specific CD4+ T cells. Scientists isolated CD4+ T cells after an approximately ten-day culture period ended. No antigen has been assigned to these receptors. Assay: immunoSEQ multiplex PCR; the TCRdb copy retains only in-frame clones and omits some. The table records 45,000 to 65,000 clones, 75% to 90% of them present only once. Sequencing was performed on CD4+ T cells from PBMCs cultured with HCoV-229E spike peptides, taken before COVID-19 vaccination. These receptors all stem from a human donor who received a COVID-19 vaccine.

V usage is TRBV28 and J usage is TRBJ2-5, with TRBD1 as a possible D gene (6 bases). Germline values: CDR1 MDHEN, CDR2 SYDVKM. V was shortened by 7 bases and J by 3 bases, with 15 bases between the two germline ends. This CDR3 has 14 amino acids. CDR3 nucleotide sequence: TGTGCCAGCACGCAGACAGGCCGGGAAGAGACCCAGTACTTC. Translating it yields CASTQTGREETQYF.

The chain uses TRBV5-4 and TRBJ2-2, with TRBD1 as a possible D gene (6 bases). The CDR3 runs 14 residues. CDR1 SGHNT and CDR2 YYREEE come from the germline V gene (reference sequence). The V and J ends lost 5 bases and 2 bases respectively, with 10 bases between them. This chain's CDR3 is CASRTDRNTGELFF. The CDR3 region has the DNA TGTGCCAGCAGAACGGACAGAAACACCGGGGAGCTGTTTTTT.

The V call is TRBV5-1, the J call TRBJ1-2; TRBD1 aligns across 8 bases. The germline CDR1 and CDR2 sequences are SGHRS and YFSETQ. The CDR3 extends over 15 amino acids. Losses at the gene ends were 2 bases for V and 3 bases for J; bases not matched to a gene: 6. The CDR3 region is CASSLGRGRDYGYTF. Written as DNA, the CDR3 is TGCGCCAGCAGCTTAGGCAGGGGGCGAGACTATGGCTACACCTTC. Together with reference TRBV5-1 and TRBJ1-2, the CDR3 gives the full variable domain: KAGVTQTPRYLIKTRGQQVTLSCSPISGHRSVSWYQQTPGQGLQFLFEYFSETQRNKGNFPGRFSGRQFSNSRSEMNVSTLELGDSALYLCASSLGRGRDYGYTFGSGTRLTVV.

The CDR3 sequence is CAWSGGLGVAGNTIYF. CDR3 in DNA: TGTGCCTGGAGTGGGGGTTTGGGGGTAGCTGGAAACACCATATATTTT. The chain combines TRBV30 with TRBJ1-3, with a possible D match to TRBD1 (5 bases). The CDR3 extends over 16 amino acids. Trimming pared 1 base from V and 2 bases from J, leaving 15 bases between. Germline V gene data show CDR1 as GTSNPN and CDR2 as SVGIG (reference sequence).

This chain connects TRBV6-2 or TRBV6-3 to TRBJ1-2; D not resolved. CDR3 size: 13 residues. Between the trimmed V and J ends, which lost 6 bases and 5 bases, there was a span of 13 bases. Germline loops: CDR1 MNHEY, CDR2 SVGEGT. Here the CDR3 reads CASSRVTSYGYTF. The DNA of the CDR3 is TGTGCCAGCAGCCGCGTGACCTCTTATGGCTACACCTTC.

The rearrangement joins TRBV18 to TRBJ1-2; D is ambiguous. Germline assignment: CDR1 KGHSH and CDR2 LQKENI. V lost 2 bases, J lost 8 bases, and 12 bases lay in between. The CDR3 totals 13 residues. Here the CDR3 DNA reads TGTGCCAGCTCACCAAATCTTCAGGAAGGCTACACCTTC. This sequence encodes CASSPNLQEGYTF. Complete variable domain (other parts from reference TRBV18 and TRBJ1-2): NAGVMQNPRHLVRRRGQEARLRCSPMKGHSHVYWYRQLPEEGLKFMVYLQKENIIDESGMPKERFSAEFPKEGPSILRIQQVVRGDSAAYFCASSPNLQEGYTFGSGTRLTVV.

The chain links TRBV24-1 to TRBJ2-3; a possible D gene is TRBD2 (5 bases). Germline V gene data show CDR1 as KGHDR and CDR2 as SFDVKD. The CDR3 loop spans 18 amino acids. V was cut by 1 base and J by 4 bases, with 20 bases left in between. CDR3 nucleotides: TGTGCCACCAGTGATTTCCCCCCGGGGTCGACGGTTCCAGATACGCAGTATTTT. Translated: CATSDFPPGSTVPDTQYF.

This sequence joins TRBV5-8 and TRBJ2-5, with D unclear. Per germline, CDR1 SGHTS and CDR2 YDEGEE. The V end was cut by 7 bases, the J end by 2 bases, with 24 bases between. This CDR3 contains 17 residues. CDR3 residues: CASPDFFGPPQQETQYF. The CDR3 coding sequence is TGTGCCAGCCCCGACTTTTTTGGGCCGCCACAACAAGAGACCCAGTACTTC.

The V and J genes are TRBV4-3 and TRBJ1-5; 7 positions agree with TRBD1. The CDR3 spans 14 residues. Trimming at V came to 3 bases and at J to 7 bases, leaving 6 bases not matched to a gene. Germline CDR1 and CDR2: LGHNA and YSLEER. CDR3 in amino acids: CASSQSDRAQPQHF. In DNA form, the CDR3 reads TGCGCCAGCAGCCAGAGCGACAGGGCCCAGCCCCAGCATTTT.

This clone has a handful of counts. The chain has TRBV19 and TRBJ1-6, with D hard to call. The CDR3 sequence is 14 residues long. V lost 7 bases and J lost 4, with 11 bases in between. Germline CDR1 is LNHDA and CDR2 is SQIVND (reference sequence). The CDR3 region is CASKIHGYNSPLHF. The CDR3 DNA reads as TGTGCCAGTAAGATACACGGGTATAATTCACCCCTCCACTTT.

The CDR3 DNA follows: TGTGCCAGCAGTGCAAAAGAGACCCAGTACTTC. It is translated as CASSAKETQYF. The chain combines TRBV6-6 with TRBJ2-5; D is undetermined. The V and J ends lost 5 bases and 3 bases respectively, with 4 bases between them. The CDR3 extends over 11 amino acids. CDR1 MNHNY and CDR2 SVGAGI come from the germline V gene (reference sequence).

V usage is TRBV6-2 or TRBV6-3 and J usage is TRBJ2-5; 11 bases are shared with TRBD2. The CDR3 runs to 16 residues. CDR1 and CDR2 from the germline V gene are MNHEY and SVGEGT. The V segment lost 5 bases and the J segment 8 bases; nucleotides outside the gene matches: 13. This CDR3 is CASSELGLAGGTTQYF. The CDR3 nucleotides are TGTGCCAGCAGTGAGCTTGGACTAGCGGGCGGTACAACCCAGTACTTC.

This clone occurred once. In nucleotides, the CDR3 is TGTGCCAGCTCGCGTTTCGGGACTGACGGGCAAGAGACCCAGTACTTC. This encodes CASSRFGTDGQETQYF. The V and J genes are TRBV18 and TRBJ2-5; weak D call: TRBD2 (6 bases). Trimming took 6 bases from V and 2 from J, leaving 19 bases between them. This CDR3 has 16 amino acids. Germline V gene sequence: CDR1 KGHSH, CDR2 LQKENI.

The J gene is TRBJ2-6, the V gene TRBV12-5; D possibly corresponds to TRBD2 (6 bases). V was pared by 6 bases and J by 0 bases, with 15 bases between. Germline CDR1 is LGHNT and CDR2 is FRNRAP. This CDR3 comprises 17 residues. CDR3 sequence (DNA): TGTGCTAGTGGGCCGTACGGGGGTTTCTCTGGGGCCAACGTCCTGACTTTC. Protein sequence: CASGPYGGFSGANVLTF.

The chain has TRBV27 and TRBJ2-5, with 11 bases aligning to TRBD2. The germline gives CDR1 MNHEY, CDR2 SMNVEV (reference sequence). The CDR3 spans 13 residues. The ends lost 6 bases at V and 13 bases at J; junction bases unmatched: 10. The CDR3 nucleotides read TGTGCCAGCAGGGCAGTAGCGGGGGGGGGAACGTACTTC. Translated: CASRAVAGGGTYF.

V usage is TRBV19 and J usage is TRBJ1-6, with a tentative D call TRBD1 (6 bases). CDR3 length: 13 amino acids. CDR1 LNHDA and CDR2 SQIVND come from the germline V gene (reference sequence). V lost 9 bases and J lost 11, with 17 bases in between. CDR3 sequence: CASQRQAGTPLHF. The CDR3 region has the DNA TGTGCCAGCCAACGACAGGCCGGGACACCCCTCCACTTT.

CDR3 in DNA: TGTGCCAGCAGCTTAAATAGAGGAGCGACAGAGACCCAGTACTTC. It specifies CASSLNRGATETQYF. This chain joins TRBV7-2 and TRBJ2-5; D not certain. Germline V gene data show CDR1 as SGHTA and CDR2 as FQGNSA. The CDR3 has 15 amino acids. Trimming stripped 2 bases from V and 4 bases from J, with 14 bases between.

The J gene is TRBJ1-5, the V gene TRBV27; possibly TRBD1 for D (5 bases). This CDR3 is 14 amino acids long. Germline lookup yields CDR1 MNHEY and CDR2 SMNVEV (reference sequence). V shed 3 bases and J shed 3 bases, with 9 bases lying between them. CDR3 DNA sequence: TGTGCCAGCAGTTTCGGCAGGGACAATCAGCCCCAGCATTTT. As protein: CASSFGRDNQPQHF.